This is a list of T cell receptor beta chains from one sample in a study of OX40 agonist ivuxolimab in advanced cancers. The data were produced by immunoSEQ multiplex PCR, yet TCRdb's version contains in-frame clones alone and is incomplete. The table has about 73,000 clones, approximately 90% seen once. Sequenced here: CD4+ or CD8+ T cells sorted from blood, sampled in a trial of the OX40 agonist ivuxolimab. The receptors stem from an adult with an advanced solid tumor such as melanoma, head and neck, liver or kidney cancer. CDR3s include the opening cysteine and the closing phenylalanine or tryptophan. The D gene is left open where the match is weak. A clone size is listed for some rows: how often the clone was seen (once, few, many), or a class if it is expanded.

size: NA; V: TRBV18; J: TRBJ2-1; D: TRBD2; length: 16; DNA: TGTGCCAGCTCACCGTTTTCTAGCGGTTCCTACAATGAGCAGTTCTTC; CDR3: CASSPFSSGSYNEQFF
size: NA; V: TRBV5-1; J: TRBJ2-7; D: NA; length: 15; DNA: TGCGCCAGCAGCTGGGGGGGCAGCGTCTCCTACGAGCAGTACTTC; CDR3: CASSWGGSVSYEQYF
size: NA; V: TRBV7-6; J: TRBJ2-3; D: NA; length: 16; DNA: TGTGCCAGCAGCCCGGATGACTATAGCGGCACAGATACGCAGTATTTT; CDR3: CASSPDDYSGTDTQYF
size: once; V: TRBV7-9; J: TRBJ1-1; D: NA; length: 14; DNA: TGTGCCAGCAGCTTAGTAAGGGAGAACACTGAAGCTTTCTTT; CDR3: CASSLVRENTEAFF
size: NA; V: TRBV27; J: TRBJ1-3; D: NA; length: 15; DNA: TGTGCCAGCAGTCCCTTAGACGGAACTGGAAACACCATATATTTT; CDR3: CASSPLDGTGNTIYF
size: NA; V: TRBV5-1; J: TRBJ1-1; D: NA; length: 14; DNA: TGCGCCAGCAGCTTGGAGACGTCTACCACTGAAGCTTTCTTT; CDR3: CASSLETSTTEAFF
size: NA; V: TRBV28; J: TRBJ1-3; D: TRBD1; length: 15; DNA: TGTGCCCGCAGCGGACAGGGGGCGGGGGGAAACACCATATATTTT; CDR3: CARSGQGAGGNTIYF
size: NA; V: TRBV5-1; J: TRBJ2-1; D: NA; length: 16; DNA: TGCGCCAGCAGCTTGCTAGTCGGCGTGCCCGTTAGACAGCAGTTCTTC; CDR3: CASSLLVGVPVRQQFF
size: NA; V: TRBV25-1; J: TRBJ2-7; D: NA; length: 15; DNA: TGTGCCAGCAGTGGGCAGGGGGGTGGTATCTCCGAGCAGTACTTC; CDR3: CASSGQGGGISEQYF
size: NA; V: TRBV14; J: TRBJ1-1; D: TRBD1; length: 14; DNA: TGTGCCAGCAGCCGATATCGGGGACAGCGAGAAGCTTTCTTT; CDR3: CASSRYRGQREAFF
size: NA; V: TRBV5-1; J: TRBJ1-2; D: TRBD1; length: 14; DNA: TGCGCCAGCAGCTTGGGACAGGGGGTCTATGGCTACACCTTC; CDR3: CASSLGQGVYGYTF
size: once; V: TRBV6-6; J: TRBJ1-1; D: NA; length: 12; DNA: TGTGCCAGCAGTTACCTGACAGATGAAGCTTTCTTT; CDR3: CASSYLTDEAFF
size: NA; V: TRBV5-1; J: TRBJ2-7; D: NA; length: 13; DNA: TGCGCCAGCAGCTTGGCCCCCGGAGGCGAGCAGTACTTC; CDR3: CASSLAPGGEQYF
size: NA; V: TRBV6-6; J: TRBJ2-1; D: TRBD2; length: 15; DNA: TGTGCCAGCAGTTCCCTAGCGGGAGGATACAATGAGCAGTTCTTC; CDR3: CASSSLAGGYNEQFF
size: NA; V: TRBV11-2; J: TRBJ2-1; D: NA; length: 14; DNA: TGTGCCAGCAGCTTAAGGGGGGGTTACAATGAGCAGTTCTTC; CDR3: CASSLRGGYNEQFF
size: NA; V: TRBV11-3; J: TRBJ2-6; D: NA; length: 16; DNA: TGTGCCAGCACCGAGAGAAGGGGCTCTGGGGCCAACGTCCTGACTTTC; CDR3: CASTERRGSGANVLTF
size: NA; V: TRBV5-4; J: TRBJ2-7; D: TRBD1; length: 17; DNA: TGTGCCAGCAGCCGTGGGACAGGGGGTAGTAGCTCCTACGAGCAGTACTTC; CDR3: CASSRGTGGSSSYEQYF
size: NA; V: TRBV7-3; J: TRBJ1-4; D: NA; length: 20; DNA: TGTGCCAGCAGCTTCTCCAGGACCCTCGAAGGGAGGGGAACTAATGAAAAACTGTTTTTT; CDR3: CASSFSRTLEGRGTNEKLFF
size: NA; V: TRBV2; J: TRBJ1-2; D: NA; length: 13; DNA: TGTGCCAGCACTCCTACAGGGTACTATGGCTACACCTTC; CDR3: CASTPTGYYGYTF
size: NA; V: TRBV11-3; J: TRBJ2-2; D: NA; length: 14; DNA: TGTGCCAGCAGCTTAGCGGTGAACACCGGGGAGCTGTTTTTT; CDR3: CASSLAVNTGELFF
size: NA; V: TRBV9; J: TRBJ2-2; D: TRBD2; length: 15; DNA: TGTGCCAGCAGCGTAAGAGCGGGGAGCACCGGGGAGCTGTTTTTT; CDR3: CASSVRAGSTGELFF
size: NA; V: TRBV10-3; J: TRBJ2-3; D: NA; length: 14; DNA: TGTGCCATCAGTGAGTCAACTAGCACAGATACGCAGTATTTT; CDR3: CAISESTSTDTQYF
size: NA; V: TRBV7-2; J: TRBJ2-3; D: NA; length: 11; DNA: TGTGCCAGCAGCTTGACAGATACGCAGTATTTT; CDR3: CASSLTDTQYF
size: NA; V: TRBV5-1; J: TRBJ2-7; D: NA; length: 14; DNA: TGCGCCAGCAGCTTGGTGGGGGCCCAGTACGAGCAGTACTTC; CDR3: CASSLVGAQYEQYF
size: NA; V: TRBV27; J: TRBJ2-7; D: TRBD2; length: 13; DNA: TGTGCCAGCAGTCCTAGCGGGAGCAACGAGCAGTACTTC; CDR3: CASSPSGSNEQYF
size: NA; V: TRBV25-1; J: TRBJ2-7; D: NA; length: 14; DNA: TGTGCCAGCAGTGAATATGGCCTGGGATACGAGCAGTACTTC; CDR3: CASSEYGLGYEQYF
size: once; V: TRBV5-4; J: TRBJ2-7; D: TRBD1; length: 14; DNA: TGTGCCAGCAGCCGAGGACAGGGCCCCTACGAGCAGTACTTC; CDR3: CASSRGQGPYEQYF
size: NA; V: TRBV10-3; J: TRBJ1-1; D: NA; length: 12; DNA: TGTGCCATCAGTGAGTTGGGGAATGAAGCTTTCTTT; CDR3: CAISELGNEAFF
size: NA; V: TRBV14; J: TRBJ2-3; D: NA; length: 12; DNA: TGTGCCAGCGCGGACGACGCAGATACGCAGTATTTT; CDR3: CASADDADTQYF
size: NA; V: TRBV6-1; J: TRBJ2-7; D: NA; length: 15; DNA: TGTGCCACCCAGGGGGGCGGGAATACCCTCTACGAGCAGTACTTC; CDR3: CATQGGGNTLYEQYF
size: NA; V: TRBV5-1; J: TRBJ1-2; D: NA; length: 16; DNA: TGCGCCAGCAGCGCGCCCGGGACACCTACTAACTATGGCTACACCTTC; CDR3: CASSAPGTPTNYGYTF
size: NA; V: TRBV29-1; J: TRBJ2-7; D: TRBD2; length: 13; DNA: TGCAGCGTTGCCTTCAGCGGGAGCGCCGAGCAGTACTTC; CDR3: CSVAFSGSAEQYF
size: NA; V: TRBV30; J: TRBJ1-2; D: NA; length: 12; DNA: TGTGCCTGGAGTGGGAGTAACTATGGCTACACCTTC; CDR3: CAWSGSNYGYTF
size: NA; V: TRBV10-3; J: TRBJ2-2; D: TRBD2; length: 15; DNA: TGTGCCATCAGTGTTGCGGGAGGCGGCACCGGGGAGCTGTTTTTT; CDR3: CAISVAGGGTGELFF
size: NA; V: TRBV28; J: TRBJ1-3; D: NA; length: 16; DNA: TGTGCCAGCAGGTCTAGACGACCGAACTCTGGAAACACCATATATTTT; CDR3: CASRSRRPNSGNTIYF
size: once; V: TRBV10-3; J: TRBJ2-7; D: NA; length: 14; DNA: TGTGCCATCAGTGGGTCCCGGGACGGGAACGAGCAGTACTTC; CDR3: CAISGSRDGNEQYF
size: NA; V: TRBV9; J: TRBJ2-7; D: NA; length: 16; DNA: TGTGCCAGCAGCGTAGCCCCCCAGGGCCCTTTAACAGGGCAGTACTTC; CDR3: CASSVAPQGPLTGQYF
size: NA; V: TRBV19; J: TRBJ2-2; D: TRBD2; length: 19; DNA: TGTGCCAGTAGTATAGAAGAACTAGCGACCGACTCGAACACCGGGGAGCTGTTTTTT; CDR3: CASSIEELATDSNTGELFF
size: NA; V: TRBV5-1; J: TRBJ2-2; D: NA; length: 15; DNA: TGCGCCAGCAGCTTGGCGGGATGGGACACCGGGGAGCTGTTTTTT; CDR3: CASSLAGWDTGELFF
size: NA; V: TRBV27; J: TRBJ2-7; D: NA; length: 14; DNA: TGTGCCAGCAGTTTACGAAGGGCGGGTTACGAGCAGTACTTC; CDR3: CASSLRRAGYEQYF
size: NA; V: TRBV27; J: TRBJ2-7; D: NA; length: 14; DNA: TGTGCCAGCAGTTTTAAGGGTTCCCTCTACGAGCAGTACTTC; CDR3: CASSFKGSLYEQYF
size: NA; V: TRBV27; J: TRBJ2-5; D: NA; length: 13; DNA: TGTGCCAGCAGTTTATCGGTCGGGTTGACCCAGTACTTC; CDR3: CASSLSVGLTQYF
size: NA; V: TRBV7-3; J: TRBJ2-2; D: TRBD2; length: 15; DNA: TGTGCCAGCAGCCGAAGCGGGAGTGGTACCGGGGAGCTGTTTTTT; CDR3: CASSRSGSGTGELFF
size: NA; V: TRBV11-3; J: TRBJ2-1; D: NA; length: 14; DNA: TGTGCCAGCAGCTTAGCGGGGGAGGTCAATGAGCAGTTCTTC; CDR3: CASSLAGEVNEQFF
size: NA; V: TRBV19; J: TRBJ1-2; D: NA; length: 13; DNA: TGTGCCAGTAGTTTTTGGCTCAACTATGGCTACACCTTC; CDR3: CASSFWLNYGYTF
size: once; V: TRBV18; J: TRBJ2-1; D: NA; length: 12; DNA: TGTGCCAGCTCACCGATAGAGAATGAGCAGTTCTTC; CDR3: CASSPIENEQFF
size: NA; V: TRBV4-1; J: TRBJ2-7; D: NA; length: 13; DNA: TGCGCCAGCAGCCAAGATCGGTCCTACGAGCAGTACTTC; CDR3: CASSQDRSYEQYF
size: NA; V: TRBV28; J: TRBJ2-7; D: TRBD2; length: 15; DNA: TGTGCCAGCCCCCCAGTGGGACTAGCGCTCGGGGAGCAGTACTTC; CDR3: CASPPVGLALGEQYF
size: NA; V: TRBV7-9; J: TRBJ2-1; D: TRBD2; length: 13; DNA: TGTGCTATTGGGACTAGCGGAGTGAGGGAGCAGTTCTTC; CDR3: CAIGTSGVREQFF
size: NA; V: TRBV7-9; J: TRBJ1-1; D: TRBD1; length: 16; DNA: TGTGCCAGCAGCCTAGGATCGGGACAGGGGACGACTGAAGCTTTCTTT; CDR3: CASSLGSGQGTTEAFF